This TCR beta chain originates from a study of shared clonotypes between healthy human individuals. Study-level background: Each donor's CD8 memory used one plate, CD8 naive two, each CD4 subset three.

General study results and limits: Even with large depth, rarefaction showed that sorted-subset sequencing was incomplete.

V lost 3 bases and J lost 1; bases outside the gene matches: 7. Germline loops: CDR1 GTSNPN, CDR2 SVGIG (reference sequence). CDR3 length: 15 amino acids. Some clones are missing from TCRdb's copy, which holds only in-frame ones; the method was immunoSEQ multiplex PCR. The sample consists of 2.3 million or so clones, more than 80% of them appearing once. As to this clone: Its antigen remains unidentified.

The chain links TRBV30 to TRBJ2-7; 9 bases are shared with TRBD2. This receptor was identified in a man aged 18 to 35 in good health. Some clones in this sample may be carry-over from other donors' samples. The sequenced material came from naive CD4+ T cells from PBMCs. As to subset: CD45RA+ positively selected. The CDR3 sequence is CAWSPRLAASYEQYF. In DNA, the CDR3 is TGTGCCTGGAGCCCAAGACTAGCGGCATCCTACGAGCAGTACTTC.